These T cell receptor beta chains were read from a single sample in a study of tumor-infiltrating lymphocytes in primary liver carcinoma. TCRdb reanalysed the multiplex PCR reads using MiXCR and keeps one entry per CDR3 protein. The data contain approximately 310,000 distinct CDR3 sequences, 65% of them singletons. The material sequenced was peripheral blood. The receptor set was obtained from a man aged 35 to 55 with primary liver carcinoma and hepatitis B virus infection. Both conserved end residues are part of each CDR3. The order of the fields is J gene, D gene, clone size, V gene, CDR3 DNA, CDR3 protein. D genes are given only for firm matches. Rows give clone size only sometimes, using once, few, many, or a class for an expanded clone.

>TRBJ2-7|TRBD1|many|TRBV5-5
TGTGCCAGCAGCTTGTCCGGGACAGGGGGCAACGAGCAGTACTTC
CASSLSGTGGNEQYF
>TRBJ1-5|.|.|TRBV11-2
TGTGCCAGCAGTCCTGACGGATATAGCAATGAGCCCCAGCATTTT
CASSPDGYSNEPQHF
>TRBJ1-6|.|.|TRBV6-5
TGTGCCAGCGGAAACAGCTGGTCCCCCGTTAATAATTCACCCCTCCACTTT
CASGNSWSPVNNSPLHF
>TRBJ2-7|.|many|TRBV6-5
TGTGCCAGCAGTTACTCGATTATCGGAGCAGGTTTACACGAGCAGTACTTC
CASSYSIIGAGLHEQYF
>TRBJ2-3|.|many|TRBV11-2
TGTGCCAGCAGAACCCCTTCGGGAGAGGATACGCAGTATTTT
CASRTPSGEDTQYF
>TRBJ2-2|.|few|TRBV5-4
TGTGCCAGCAGCCGGACATCCGGGGAGCTGTTTTTT
CASSRTSGELFF
>TRBJ2-3|.|.|TRBV5-5
TGTGCCAGCAGCTACTCGGGACTCCACACAGATACGCAGTATTTT
CASSYSGLHTDTQYF
>TRBJ1-3|.|.|TRBV30
TGTGCATGGAGCCCTTCGGGCACCATATATTTT
CAWSPSGTIYF
>TRBJ1-2|.|.|TRBV6-1
TGTGCCAGCAGCGGCAGCGATTATGGCTACACCTTC
CASSGSDYGYTF
>TRBJ1-5|TRBD1|many|TRBV4-2
TGTGCCAGCAGCCAAGTGCGGACAGGGACGGCCAATCAGCCCCAGCATTTT
CASSQVRTGTANQPQHF
>TRBJ2-3|TRBD2|few|TRBV6-1
TGTGCCAGCAGTGAAATGCGGGAGGGAACAGATATGCAGTATTTT
CASSEMREGTDMQYF
>TRBJ2-2|.|.|TRBV21-1
TGTGCCAGCAGCAAAGTGAAGGACAGGTTTACCCGGGGGGACACCGGGGAGCTGTTTTTT
CASSKVKDRFTRGDTGELFF
>TRBJ2-1|.|.|TRBV5-5
TGTGCCAGCAGCGTCGAAGATGAGCAGTTCTTC
CASSVEDEQFF
>TRBJ2-1|TRBD2|.|TRBV14
TGTGCCAGCAGCAACTTAGCGGGAGTATCCCCCAATGAGCAGTTCTTC
CASSNLAGVSPNEQFF
>TRBJ2-3|TRBD2|.|TRBV14
TGTGCCAGCAGCCTTACTAGCGGTGCCCCGGATACGCGGTATTTT
CASSLTSGAPDTRYF
>TRBJ1-1|.|.|TRBV28
TGTGCCAGCAGCAAAACCAGTGAAGCTTTCTTT
CASSKTSEAFF